This entry lists 26 T cell receptor beta chains sequenced from one sample in a study of T cell responses to AZD1222 COVID-19 vaccine. Sequencing was performed with immunoSEQ multiplex PCR; in TCRdb, only in-frame clones are kept and a portion is missing. The data show some 110,000 clones, 70% to 90% seen once. This specimen was peripheral blood, taken on day 0 of AZD1222 vaccination. The receptors here all came from an adult in good health.

This sequence joins TRBV19 and TRBJ2-4, with 10 positions matching TRBD2. CDR1 and CDR2 (germline): LNHDA, SQIVND (reference sequence). With V trimmed by 4 bases and J by 3 bases, 3 bases remained unmatched. This CDR3 is built from 15 residues. This CDR3 is CASSTSGGIKNIQYF. The CDR3 region has the DNA TGTGCCAGTAGTACTAGCGGGGGAATCAAAAACATTCAGTACTTC.

V and J are TRBV5-1 and TRBJ2-5; possible D gene TRBD1, 5 bases. Trimming removed 4 bases from V and 2 bases from J, with 9 bases in between. The CDR3 loop spans 13 amino acids. Per the germline V gene, CDR1 is SGHRS and CDR2 is YFSETQ. In nucleotides, the CDR3 is TGCGCCAGCAGCCCGTGGACACAAGAGACCCAGTACTTC. Amino acid sequence: CASSPWTQETQYF.

V and J are TRBV7-3 and TRBJ2-1; unclear D gene. V lost 6 bases, J lost 5 bases, and 11 bases lay in between. Per the germline V gene, CDR1 is SGHTA and CDR2 is FQGTGA. The CDR3 sequence is 13 residues long. The CDR3 DNA follows: TGTGCCAGCAGTAAAGACCGAAACAATGAGCAGTTCTTC. Protein: CASSKDRNNEQFF.

This clone was seen once. This chain connects TRBV7-2 to TRBJ2-7; 9 nucleotides line up with TRBD1. Per germline, CDR1 SGHTA and CDR2 FQGNSA. Unmatched junction bases numbered 14, after V lost 2 bases and J lost 6 bases. There are 17 residues in the CDR3. The CDR3, as DNA: TGTGCCAGCAGCTTAAGAGGGGGACAGGGTGGAATCGGCGAGCAGTACTTC. Protein: CASSLRGGQGGIGEQYF. Variable domain in full (rest from reference TRBV7-2 and TRBJ2-7): GAGVSQSPSNKVTEKGKDVELRCDPISGHTALYWYRQSLGQGLEFLIYFQGNSAPDKSGLPSDRFSAERTGGSVSTLTIQRTQQEDSAVYLCASSLRGGQGGIGEQYFGPGTRLTVT.

The chain links TRBV5-4 to TRBJ2-5, with 10 bases that match TRBD2. The CDR3 runs to 16 residues. From germline, CDR1 is SGHNT and CDR2 YYREEE (reference sequence). Losses at the gene ends were 2 bases for V and 2 bases for J; bases not matched to a gene: 6. The CDR3 DNA follows: TGTGCCAGCAGCTTATCTAGCGGGGGAATTCAAGAGACCCAGTACTTC. This codes for CASSLSSGGIQETQYF. The whole variable domain, remainder taken from reference TRBV5-4 and TRBJ2-5, is ETGVTQSPTHLIKTRGQQVTLRCSSQSGHNTVSWYQQALGQGPQFIFQYYREEENGRGNFPPRFSGLQFPNYSSELNVNALELDDSALYLCASSLSSGGIQETQYFGPGTRLLVL.

The chain employs TRBV18 and TRBJ2-7, with 9 bases identical to TRBD2. The CDR3 is made up of 14 amino acids. V trimming: 6 bases; J trimming: 6 bases; junction bases outside the gene matches: 9. Germline CDR1 and CDR2: KGHSH and LQKENI. The CDR3 reads CASSLSGSTSEQYF. CDR3 nucleotides: TGTGCCAGCTCCCTTAGCGGGAGCACATCCGAGCAGTACTTC.

V and J are TRBV7-3 and TRBJ2-3; maybe TRBD1 (6 bases). The V end lost 5 bases, the J end lost 1 base, and 10 bases lay between the germline ends. Germline assignment: CDR1 SGHTA and CDR2 FQGTGA. The CDR3 runs 14 residues. The CDR3 protein is CASSPQGGTDTQYF. The CDR3 nucleotides are TGTGCCAGCAGCCCACAGGGCGGCACAGATACGCAGTATTTT.

The chain recombines TRBV19 with TRBJ1-1, with D perhaps matching TRBD1 (6 bases). Trimming shortened V by 3 bases and J by 2 bases, and 13 bases separated the two germline ends. CDR1 and CDR2 (germline): LNHDA, SQIVND (reference sequence). The CDR3 is made up of 15 amino acids. The CDR3 sequence: CASSMDSGVNTEAFF. The CDR3 DNA sequence: TGTGCCAGTAGTATGGATTCAGGGGTAAACACTGAAGCTTTCTTT.

This sequence joins TRBV7-2 and TRBJ1-2; 7 bases are shared with TRBD1. This CDR3 has 15 amino acids. CDR1 and CDR2 from the germline V gene are SGHTA and FQGNSA. V was pared by 0 bases and J by 7 bases, with 8 bases of the junction left unmatched. The CDR3 DNA reads TGTGCCAGCAGCTTAGCCGGGACAGAACCTGGTGGCTACACCTTC. It codes for CASSLAGTEPGGYTF.

The chain recombines TRBV7-8 with TRBJ2-7; weak D call: TRBD2 (6 bases). Germline CDR1 is SGHVS and CDR2 is FQNEAQ. Trimming shortened V by 0 bases and J by 3 bases, and 12 bases separated the two germline ends. CDR3 length: 15 amino acids. The CDR3 spells CASSLAAGSGYEQYF. The CDR3 coding sequence is TGTGCCAGCAGCTTAGCGGCCGGGAGCGGCTACGAGCAGTACTTC.

The rearrangement links TRBV18 to TRBJ1-1; no definite D call. Trimming took 3 bases from V and 7 from J, leaving 9 bases between them. CDR1 and CDR2 (germline): KGHSH, LQKENI. The CDR3 runs 12 residues. CDR3 in DNA: TGTGCCAGCTCACCTAGTCAGGTTGAAGCTTTCTTT. This sequence encodes CASSPSQVEAFF. Supplemented by reference TRBV18 and TRBJ1-1, the full variable domain reads NAGVMQNPRHLVRRRGQEARLRCSPMKGHSHVYWYRQLPEEGLKFMVYLQKENIIDESGMPKERFSAEFPKEGPSILRIQQVVRGDSAAYFCASSPSQVEAFFGQGTRLTVV.

The chain uses TRBV11-2 and TRBJ2-1, with D perhaps matching TRBD1 or TRBD2 (5 bases each). CDR3 size: 18 residues. V lost 3 bases, J lost 3 bases, and 21 bases lay in between. Germline V gives CDR1 SGHAT, CDR2 FQNNGV. The CDR3 DNA follows: TGTGCCAGCAGCTTTTTGCCCGATGGGGGACCGATCTACAATGAGCAGTTCTTC. Translation: CASSFLPDGGPIYNEQFF.

DNA of the CDR3: TGTGCCAGCTCACCAACCGGGACACAATCCTACGAGCAGTACTTC. This translates into CASSPTGTQSYEQYF. The chain couples TRBV18 to TRBJ2-7; TRBD1 might be the D (6 bases). Trimming cost V 2 bases and J 1 base, with 12 bases left between them. The V gene's germline CDR1 is KGHSH and CDR2 LQKENI. CDR3 length equals 15 residues.

The rearrangement links TRBV5-1 to TRBJ2-1; tentatively, D is TRBD1 or TRBD2 (5 bases each). Trimming left V 1 base short and J 5 bases short, with 10 bases between. The CDR3 extends over 14 amino acids. The germline V gene has CDR1 SGHRS and CDR2 YFSETQ. The chain's CDR3 is CASSLYRGNNEQFF. Here the CDR3 DNA reads TGCGCCAGCAGCTTGTATCGGGGCAACAATGAGCAGTTCTTC.

The CDR3 spells CASSSDRDGRQPQHF. The DNA for the CDR3 is TGTGCCAGCAGTTCAGACAGGGACGGTAGGCAGCCCCAGCATTTT. The J gene is TRBJ1-5, the V gene TRBV6-5; 7 bases match TRBD1. The CDR3 has 15 residues. The germline CDR1 and CDR2 sequences are MNHEY and SVGAGI. V trimming: 4 bases; J trimming: 7 bases; junction bases outside the gene matches: 10.

The rearrangement links TRBV4-1 to TRBJ2-1; D remains ambiguous. Trimming removed 5 bases from V and 15 bases from J, with 11 bases in between. CDR1 is MGHRA and CDR2 is YSYEKL in the germline V gene. The CDR3 length is 10 residues. CDR3 nucleotide sequence: TGCGCCAGCAGCGGGAAAAGACGGTTCTTC. It translates to CASSGKRRFF.

The chain recombines TRBV3-1 (or the pseudogene TRBV3-2) with TRBJ2-2; no reliable D call. The CDR3 covers 14 residues. CDR1 and CDR2 from the germline V gene are LGHDT and YNNKEL (reference sequence). The V end lost 0 bases, the J end lost 5 bases, and 7 bases lay between the germline ends. CDR3 region: CASSQDSGTGELFF. The DNA of the CDR3 is TGTGCCAGCAGCCAAGATAGTGGTACCGGGGAGCTGTTTTTT.

This clone was seen a handful of times. V usage is TRBV28 and J usage is TRBJ1-2; D is possibly TRBD1 (6 bases). The germline gives CDR1 MDHEN, CDR2 SYDVKM. V dropped 4 bases and J dropped 4 bases, with 16 bases sitting between them. The CDR3 has 15 amino acids. The CDR3 DNA reads TGTGCCAGCAGTTCCCCACCCGACAGGCCCTATGGCTACACCTTC. Its protein product is CASSSPPDRPYGYTF.

A remark on this clone: The sample contains more than one DNA sequence encoding this CDR3. The rearrangement joins TRBV18 to TRBJ2-5, with a weak D call TRBD1 (5 bases). Germline V lookup: CDR1 KGHSH, CDR2 LQKENI. V was clipped by 3 bases and J by 2 bases, with 7 bases between them. This CDR3 has 13 residues. CDR3 nucleotides: TGTGCCAGCTCACCGGGGCTTCAAGAGACCCAGTACTTC. It yields the protein CASSPGLQETQYF.

This chain uses TRBV4-1 with TRBJ1-2; D perhaps matches TRBD1 (6 bases). The CDR3 loop spans 15 amino acids. Trimming left V 2 bases short and J 5 bases short, with 15 bases between. Germline CDR1 and CDR2: MGHRA and YSYEKL. CDR3 in DNA: TGCGCCAGCAGCCAAAGACAGGCTACCCTATATGGCTACACCTTC. Encoded protein: CASSQRQATLYGYTF.

V is TRBV19 and J is TRBJ1-1; no firm D call. Germline CDR1 LNHDA, CDR2 SQIVND (reference sequence). The CDR3 loop spans 15 amino acids. The ends were cut back, 7 bases at V and 0 bases at J, with 15 bases in the middle. The CDR3: CASIPTSLMNTEAFF. DNA of the CDR3: TGTGCCAGTATCCCCACGAGCCTTATGAACACTGAAGCTTTCTTT.

The CDR3 region has the DNA TGTGCCAGCAGCTTCAGGGCGGGTGGCTATGGCTACACCTTC. As protein: CASSFRAGGYGYTF. The gene calls are TRBV5-5 and TRBJ1-2, with TRBD1 as a possible D gene (5 bases). The germline V and J ends were trimmed by 2 bases and 4 bases, with 12 bases remaining between them. Germline CDR1 is SGHKS and CDR2 is YYEKEE (reference sequence). The CDR3 is 14 residues long.

The chain recombines TRBV5-5 with TRBJ1-5; possibly TRBD1 for D (5 bases). The V gene lost 1 base and the J gene lost 1 base, with 15 bases spanning the gap. From germline, CDR1 is SGHKS and CDR2 YYEKEE (reference sequence). The CDR3 contains 17 residues. Here the CDR3 DNA reads TGTGCCAGCAGCTTGTCTGCGGGGGAACGAAGCAATCAGCCCCAGCATTTT. Translated, it gives CASSLSAGERSNQPQHF. The full variable domain, completed using reference TRBV5-5 and TRBJ1-5, is DAGVTQSPTHLIKTRGQQVTLRCSPISGHKSVSWYQQVLGQGPQFIFQYYEKEERGRGNFPDRFSARQFPNYSSELNVNALLLGDSALYLCASSLSAGERSNQPQHFGDGTRLSIL.

The chain links TRBV5-1 to TRBJ1-3; 7 nucleotides line up with TRBD1. Germline CDR1 SGHRS, CDR2 YFSETQ. This CDR3 spans 16 amino acids. Trimming cost V 1 base and J 0 bases; bases outside gene matches: 4. The CDR3 DNA reads TGCGCCAGCAGCTTGTTGGACAGGCGCTCTGGAAACACCATATATTTT. Translation: CASSLLDRRSGNTIYF.

The chain couples TRBV29-1 to TRBJ1-2, with 9 bases lining up with TRBD1. V gave up 4 bases and J gave up 4 bases; unmatched junction bases: 4. This CDR3 region has 13 residues. In germline, CDR1 is SQVTM, CDR2 ANQGSEA. The CDR3 here is CSVGDRAPYGYTF. The CDR3 DNA sequence: TGCAGCGTTGGGGACAGGGCCCCCTATGGCTACACCTTC.

This rearrangement joins TRBV3-1 (or the pseudogene TRBV3-2) to TRBJ1-1; a weak D match, TRBD1 (5 bases). The CDR3 runs to 14 residues. From germline, CDR1 is LGHDT and CDR2 YNNKEL (reference sequence). V lost 3 bases, J lost 4 bases, and 12 bases lay in between. The CDR3 is CASSQSRGVTEAFF. The CDR3 DNA follows: TGTGCCAGCAGCCAGTCGCGAGGGGTCACTGAAGCTTTCTTT.